Each of the 10 T cell receptor beta chains below was sequenced from the same sample in a study of blood T cell repertoires in COVID-19. Here immunoSEQ multiplex PCR was the method, and the copy in TCRdb shows in-frame clones only, minus some. Of about 360,000 clones listed, 70% to 90% are singletons. The sample was peripheral blood. These receptors were taken from a human donor in a cohort sampled during active COVID-19.

V usage is TRBV12-3 or TRBV12-4 and J usage is TRBJ2-3; D gene ambiguous. This CDR3 contains 13 residues. The V and J ends lost 3 bases and 4 bases respectively, with 8 bases between them. CDR3 DNA sequence: TGTGCCAGCAGTTTTAGAGATCCAGATACGCAGTATTTT. This sequence encodes CASSFRDPDTQYF.

J is TRBJ2-7 and V is TRBV5-1, with 7 bases matching TRBD1. The CDR3 length is 16 residues. The germline V gene has CDR1 SGHRS and CDR2 YFSETQ. The V gene end was trimmed by 0 bases and the J gene end by 0 bases; junction bases not matched to a gene: 6. CDR3 sequence (DNA): TGCGCCAGCAGCTTGGGGGGGACAGCCTCCTCCTACGAGCAGTACTTC. Translation gives CASSLGGTASSYEQYF.

The chain links TRBV7-2 to TRBJ2-1; the match to TRBD2 covers 8 bases. Losses at the gene ends were 5 bases for V and 5 bases for J; bases not matched to a gene: 8. This CDR3 comprises 15 residues. The germline V gene has CDR1 SGHTA and CDR2 FQGNSA. The CDR3 here is CASSKSGSYHNEQFF. CDR3 bases: TGTGCCAGCAGCAAAAGCGGGAGCTACCACAATGAGCAGTTCTTC.

This clone was seen only once. The V and J genes are TRBV12-3 or TRBV12-4 and TRBJ2-3, with D possibly being TRBD1 (6 bases). CDR3 length equals 12 residues. The V end was cut by 5 bases, the J end by 5 bases, with 8 bases between. For the CDR3, the DNA is TGTGCCAGCAGTCCAGGGGTAGATACGCAGTATTTT. This sequence encodes CASSPGVDTQYF.

V is TRBV9 and J is TRBJ2-4, with TRBD1 as a possible D gene (6 bases). The CDR3 covers 16 residues. V was clipped by 2 bases and J by 8 bases, with 20 bases between them. Germline V gives CDR1 SGDLS, CDR2 YYNGEE. The CDR3 nucleotides are TGTGCCAGCAGCGTCGAAAGGGGGTTGGATGGAGACATTCAGTACTTC. This sequence encodes CASSVERGLDGDIQYF. Variable domain in full (rest from reference TRBV9 and TRBJ2-4): DSGVTQTPKHLITATGQRVTLRCSPRSGDLSVYWYQQSLDQGLQFLIQYYNGEERAKGNILERFSAQQFPDLHSELNLSSLELGDSALYFCASSVERGLDGDIQYFGAGTRLSVL.

V and J are TRBV10-3 and TRBJ2-1, with TRBD2 matching over 7 bases. Germline values: CDR1 ENHRY, CDR2 SYGVKD. V lost 4 bases, J lost 5 bases, and 2 bases stayed unmatched. The CDR3 is 13 amino acids. The CDR3 nucleotides read TGTGCCATCAGTGCGGGAGGCGACAATGAGCAGTTCTTC. Its translation is CAISAGGDNEQFF.

The chain is built from TRBV4-1 and TRBJ2-1, with 7 bases aligning to TRBD1. J was trimmed by 7 bases and V by 4 bases; bases with no gene match: 7. CDR1 is MGHRA, CDR2 YSYEKL, per germline. The CDR3 runs 14 residues. CDR3 region: CASSRPGQSNEQFF. Here the CDR3 DNA reads TGCGCCAGCAGCCGACCGGGACAGTCTAATGAGCAGTTCTTC.

V usage is TRBV2 and J usage is TRBJ2-7; a weak D match, TRBD1 (5 bases). The CDR3 contains 13 residues. V lost 1 base to trimming and J lost 2 bases, with 6 bases between them. Germline values: CDR1 SNHLY, CDR2 FYNNEI. CDR3 nucleotides: TGTGCCAGCAGTGAAGTGACAGCCTACGAGCAGTACTTC. Its protein is CASSEVTAYEQYF.

The chain uses TRBV7-9 and TRBJ1-4, with TRBD1 matching 8 bases. Germline CDR1 reads SEHNR; CDR2 reads FQNEAQ (reference sequence). CDR3 length: 16 residues. Germline trimming cut 4 bases from V and 0 bases from J; bases unmatched to any gene: 4. CDR3 amino acids: CASSYGQGTTNEKLFF. The CDR3, as DNA: TGTGCCAGCAGCTATGGACAGGGAACAACTAATGAAAAACTGTTTTTT.

The genes are TRBV7-8 and TRBJ2-5; D not resolved. The V end was cut by 7 bases, the J end by 3 bases, with 15 bases between. Germline loops: CDR1 SGHVS, CDR2 FQNEAQ. The CDR3 runs to 14 residues. CDR3 DNA sequence: TGTGCCAGCACCCATACGAGACTGAAAGAGACCCAGTACTTC. Translating it yields CASTHTRLKETQYF. The whole variable domain, filled in from reference TRBV7-8 and TRBJ2-5, reads GAGVSQSPRYKVAKRGQDVALRCDPISGHVSLFWYQQALGQGPEFLTYFQNEAQLDKSGLPSDRFFAERPEGSVSTLKIQRTQQEDSAVYLCASTHTRLKETQYFGPGTRLLVL.